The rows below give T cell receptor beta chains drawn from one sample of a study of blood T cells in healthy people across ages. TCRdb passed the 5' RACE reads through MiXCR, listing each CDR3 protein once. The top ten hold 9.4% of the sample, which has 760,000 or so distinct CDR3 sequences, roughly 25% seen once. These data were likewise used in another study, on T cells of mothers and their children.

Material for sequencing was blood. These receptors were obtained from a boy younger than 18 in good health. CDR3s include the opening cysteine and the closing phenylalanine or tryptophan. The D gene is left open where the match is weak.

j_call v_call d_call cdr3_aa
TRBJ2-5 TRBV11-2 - CASSLVIGSQETQYF
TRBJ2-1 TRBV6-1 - CASSQLSGPLFNNEQFF
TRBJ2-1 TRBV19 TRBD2 CASSIEASGRYNEQFF
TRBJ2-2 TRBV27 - CASRDPRGGTGELFF
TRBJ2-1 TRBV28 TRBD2 CASSFMDVAGVFDEQFF
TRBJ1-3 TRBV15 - CATSYMEVPPSNTIYF
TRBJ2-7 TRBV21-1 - CASTGQHYEQYF
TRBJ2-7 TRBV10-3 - CAINSRSSYEQYF
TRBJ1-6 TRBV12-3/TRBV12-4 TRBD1 CASRIDRDNSPLHF
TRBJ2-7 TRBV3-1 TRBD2 CASSPYLGGWEPYEQYF
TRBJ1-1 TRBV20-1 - CSADRTDTEAFF
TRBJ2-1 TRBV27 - CASSFIDNEQFF
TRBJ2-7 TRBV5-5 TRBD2 CASSGGLAIEQYF
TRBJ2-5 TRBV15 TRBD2 CATRLAGVGETQYF
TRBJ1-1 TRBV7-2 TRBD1 CASSLARDREAFF
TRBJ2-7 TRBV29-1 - CSVWGGQNPYEQYF
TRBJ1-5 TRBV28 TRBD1 CAVTTGVDQPQHF
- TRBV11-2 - CASSNREYEQYF
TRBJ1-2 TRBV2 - CASSGALGGGYTF
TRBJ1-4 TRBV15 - CATSREGGPTGLFF
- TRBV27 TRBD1 CASSLPGQGYEQYF
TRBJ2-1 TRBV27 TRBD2 CASSWGLEVKGEQFF
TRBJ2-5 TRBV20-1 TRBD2 CSPGASGVGETQYF
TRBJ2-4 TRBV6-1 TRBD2 CASSFRGERASGRLSLNIQYF
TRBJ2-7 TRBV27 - CARRILATFSYEQYF
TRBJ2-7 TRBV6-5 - CASSYSIAQAPYEQYF
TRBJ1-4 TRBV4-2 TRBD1 CAGSQGGFAGKLFF
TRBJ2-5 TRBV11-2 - CASSLDGGGRETQYF
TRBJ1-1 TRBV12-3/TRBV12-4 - CASSYSDRGNTEAFF
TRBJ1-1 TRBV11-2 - CASSLGSTAEAAFF
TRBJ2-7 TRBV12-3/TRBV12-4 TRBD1 CASSHRTGSLHEQYF
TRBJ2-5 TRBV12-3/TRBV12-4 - CASSPTSNQETQYF
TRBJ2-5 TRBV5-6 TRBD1 CASSFRDRGYQETQYF
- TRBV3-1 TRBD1 CASSHTGTDNEQYF
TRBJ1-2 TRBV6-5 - CASSYDTGTGYTF
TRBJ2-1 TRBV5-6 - CASSAEYNEQFF
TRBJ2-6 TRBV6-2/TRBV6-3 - CASSYNPGANVLTF
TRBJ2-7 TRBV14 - CASSQGLVGNEQYF
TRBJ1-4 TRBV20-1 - CSARRDGRDVFF
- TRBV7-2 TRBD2 CASSLGASGGAGISHEQYF
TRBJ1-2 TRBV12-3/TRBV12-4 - CASSSSPGQILEDYTF
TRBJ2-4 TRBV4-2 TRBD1 CASSPGTGKYIQYF
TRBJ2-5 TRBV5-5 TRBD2 CASSLRRGNQETQYF
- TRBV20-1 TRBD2 CSARDLLAGNMQETQYF
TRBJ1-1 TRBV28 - CVSPGRGEVNTEAFF
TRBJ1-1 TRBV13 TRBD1 CASSLGGAGGLAFF
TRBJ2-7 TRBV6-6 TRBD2 CASSYAGTSTYEQYF
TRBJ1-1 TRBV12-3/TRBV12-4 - CASSFLRGNTEAFF
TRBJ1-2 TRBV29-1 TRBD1 CSANHRGFYGYTF
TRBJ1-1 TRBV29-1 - CNVAYHSRQGTEAFF
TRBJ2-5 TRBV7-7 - CASSQGQRETQYF
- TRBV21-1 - CASSKLGTDSYEQYF
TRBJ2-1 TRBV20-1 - CSARVWGYDEQFF
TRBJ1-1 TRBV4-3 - CASSQDGHGNTEAFF